The 28 T cell receptor beta chains below were found in one sample sequenced in a study of CXCR3-negative and CXCR3-positive naive CD8 T cells. Study-wide results and caveats: TRB CDR3s were more hydrophobic in CXCR3-positive than in CXCR3-negative naive cells.

Each TRB cDNA library was prepared by 5' RACE (with UMI labels). TCRdb re-called the 5' RACE reads and catalogs CDR3 proteins one per entry, DNA excluded. Its table lists around 160,000 distinct CDR3 sequences. These TCRs are of unknown antigen specificity. The sample was naive CXCR3+ CD8+ T cells from blood. Noted subset: CD45RO-CCR7+CD27+CD95- naive CD8+ T cells expressing CXCR3 (TNR3+). These receptors all come from a human donor in good health. Some clones in this sample may be carry-over from other donors' samples.

The chain is built from TRBV28 and TRBJ2-1; TCRdb lists TRBD2, though no DNA is available to test this call. Per the germline V gene, CDR1 is MDHEN and CDR2 is SYDVKM. The CDR3 totals 15 residues. The CDR3: CASSSGLAGYNEQFF.

The rearrangement uses TRBV15 and TRBJ2-7; the D gene TCRdb calls, TRBD2, cannot be checked with no DNA. Germline loops: CDR1 LNHNV, CDR2 YYDKDF (reference sequence). This CDR3 region has 15 residues. The CDR3 reads CATSSRLAGLYEQYF.

This chain links TRBV29-1 with TRBJ2-5; no DNA is available, so the TRBD1 call from TCRdb remains unchecked. CDR3 length: 13 residues. In germline, CDR1 is SQVTM, CDR2 ANQGSEA. The CDR3 sequence: CSVIKGAEETQYF.

The chain is built from TRBV29-1 and TRBJ1-5; TCRdb's assignment of TRBD1 cannot be checked, as there is no DNA. This CDR3 has 14 amino acids. Germline V gives CDR1 SQVTM, CDR2 ANQGSEA. The CDR3 sequence: CSVVPRGPNQPQHF.

J is TRBJ2-1 and V is TRBV10-3; lacking DNA, the TRBD2 call made by TCRdb goes unchecked. This CDR3 has 15 residues. The germline V gene has CDR1 ENHRY and CDR2 SYGVKD. CDR3 sequence reads: CAISAGGSDIYEQFF.

The chain combines TRBV5-6 with TRBJ2-3. The germline CDR1 and CDR2 sequences are SGHDT and YYEEEE. This CDR3 comprises 15 residues. The CDR3 protein is CASSLPTLITDTQYF. The entire variable domain, with the rest obtained from reference TRBV5-6 and TRBJ2-3, is as follows: DAGVTQSPTHLIKTRGQQVTLRCSPKSGHDTVSWYQQALGQGPQFIFQYYEEEERQRGNFPDRFSGHQFPNYSSELNVNALLLGDSALYLCASSLPTLITDTQYFGPGTRLTVL.

The CDR3 loop reads CSASAGDYNEQFF. The chain is built from TRBV20-1 and TRBJ2-1; TCRdb proposes TRBD2, but this gene call is untestable without DNA. This CDR3 region has 13 residues. Germline V CDR1 and CDR2: DFQATT, SNEGSKA (reference sequence).

The rearrangement uses TRBV27 and TRBJ2-1; TCRdb picks TRBD1, but there is no DNA to check that call. The CDR3 extends over 14 amino acids. Germline assignment: CDR1 MNHEY and CDR2 SMNVEV (reference sequence). CDR3 sequence: CASTTGGEGNEQFF.

This chain connects TRBV14 to TRBJ2-7; TCRdb lists TRBD1, though no DNA is available to test this call. This CDR3 contains 14 residues. From germline, CDR1 is SGHDN and CDR2 FVKESK. CDR3 sequence reads: CASRGTGSPYEQYF.

The chain links TRBV2 to TRBJ2-3; TCRdb calls TRBD1, which cannot be checked without DNA. There are 15 residues in the CDR3. Germline V gene sequence: CDR1 SNHLY, CDR2 FYNNEI. The CDR3: CASSKPGASTDTQYF.

The chain couples TRBV28 to TRBJ2-1; the D call from TCRdb, TRBD1, cannot be confirmed without DNA. Per germline, CDR1 MDHEN and CDR2 SYDVKM. This CDR3 is built from 15 residues. The CDR3 reads CASSGDRGKGVEQFF.

J is TRBJ1-1 and V is TRBV19. Germline CDR1 reads LNHDA; CDR2 reads SQIVND (reference sequence). The CDR3 has 15 residues. CDR3 region: CASSMKSELNTEAFF.

The CDR3 reads CATSESLTRGTDTQYF. J is TRBJ2-3 and V is TRBV24-1; TCRdb's D call, TRBD2, is unchecked because there is no DNA. The CDR3 runs to 16 residues. In germline, CDR1 is KGHDR, CDR2 SFDVKD.

The CDR3: CASSQRGAGTEAFF. This chain uses TRBV6-6 with TRBJ1-1. CDR1 is MNHNY and CDR2 is SVGAGI in the germline V gene (reference sequence). The CDR3 sequence is 14 residues long.

The CDR3 spells CASSDPSGSHNEQFF. The rearrangement links TRBV10-1 to TRBJ2-1; TCRdb reports TRBD2, a call that lacks DNA to check it against. Germline-derived CDR1 and CDR2 are WNHNN and SYGVQD (reference sequence). The CDR3 length is 15 residues.

The chain has TRBV12-3 or TRBV12-4 and TRBJ1-2; TCRdb returns TRBD1, unconfirmable since there is no DNA. The CDR3 is made up of 14 amino acids. The CDR3 protein is CASSDRDRVRGYTF.

The chain uses TRBV4-1 and TRBJ1-1; TCRdb's D call, TRBD1, is unchecked because there is no DNA. The germline V gene encodes CDR1 MGHRA and CDR2 YSYEKL. The CDR3 spans 18 residues. CDR3 residues: CASSRIEGAVVVNTEAFF.

The CDR3 sequence is CASSPDSYYNSPLHF. The rearrangement links TRBV7-2 to TRBJ1-6; without DNA, the TCRdb call of TRBD1 cannot be checked. The CDR3 is 15 residues long. CDR1 is SGHTA and CDR2 is FQGNSA in the germline V gene.

The rearrangement joins TRBV6-5 to TRBJ2-1; the TCRdb D gene call, TRBD2, has no DNA to confirm it. The germline gives CDR1 MNHEY, CDR2 SVGAGI. There are 15 residues in the CDR3. The CDR3 sequence: CASSYGTSGYNEQFF.

This chain uses TRBV25-1 with TRBJ1-2. CDR1 is MGHDK, CDR2 SYGVNS, per germline. This CDR3 region has 14 residues. The CDR3 here is CASSEVDGGPYYTF.

The chain joins TRBV15 to TRBJ1-2; TCRdb reports TRBD1, a call that lacks DNA to check it against. The CDR3 is 15 residues long. Germline V gene lookup returns CDR1 LNHNV and CDR2 YYDKDF (reference sequence). The CDR3: CATSAPRADPYGYTF.

This chain joins TRBV4-1 and TRBJ1-5; the D gene TCRdb calls, TRBD1, cannot be checked with no DNA. The CDR3 consists of 14 residues. The V gene's germline CDR1 is MGHRA and CDR2 YSYEKL. The CDR3 protein is CASSPSRAQQPQHF.

This sequence joins TRBV28 and TRBJ2-1. The germline gives CDR1 MDHEN, CDR2 SYDVKM. The CDR3 has 14 residues. The CDR3 reads CASSLTRTNNEQFF.

The V and J genes are TRBV5-1 and TRBJ1-1. The CDR3 extends over 14 amino acids. CDR1 is SGHRS and CDR2 is YFSETQ in the germline V gene. The CDR3 sequence: CASSLGRENTEAFF.

The rearrangement uses TRBV28 and TRBJ1-2; TCRdb proposes TRBD1, but this gene call is untestable without DNA. The CDR3 spans 22 residues. The germline CDR1 and CDR2 sequences are MDHEN and SYDVKM. This CDR3 reads CASSLVILGGSGAAASFYGYTF.

This chain connects TRBV7-9 to TRBJ2-5; TCRdb's D call of TRBD1 is untestable without DNA. The CDR3 is made up of 12 amino acids. Germline values: CDR1 SEHNR, CDR2 FQNEAQ (reference sequence). CDR3 region: CASSTRGETQYF.

The V gene is TRBV29-1, the J gene TRBJ2-1; TCRdb lists TRBD1, though no DNA is available to test this call. Germline CDR1 is SQVTM and CDR2 is ANQGSEA. The CDR3 is made up of 11 amino acids. The CDR3 is CSVPRESEQFF.

The chain employs TRBV29-1 and TRBJ2-7; the TRBD1 assignment by TCRdb is unverifiable without DNA. The CDR3 loop spans 13 amino acids. Per the germline V gene, CDR1 is SQVTM and CDR2 is ANQGSEA. CDR3 sequence reads: CSVTRTARYEQYF.